The present TCR beta chain was sequenced within a study of T cell repertoires in cytomegalovirus infection. Study-wide background: CMV infection and matching HLA type were both indicated by public TCR beta signatures.

Overall study results and limits: HLA-C-restricted CMV clonotypes gave the most frequent clonotype in two of eight donors. Using cumulative public TCR beta family frequency, the authors identified those who carried CMV together with the relevant HLA.

V was cut by 4 bases and J by 7 bases, with 14 bases left in between. CDR1 and CDR2 (germline): MNHEY, SMNVEV (reference sequence). CDR3 length: 14 amino acids. In TCRdb, the reads were re-called with MiXCR into one record per CDR3 protein. Among under 200,000 distinct CDR3 sequences listed, approximately 21% were seen once. Regarding this clonotype: What it recognizes is unknown.

The sequence came from a human donor in good health (CMV status not recorded). Some clones in this sample may be carry-over from other donors' samples. The chain is built from TRBV27 and TRBJ1-5, with no clear D. The sequenced sample was CD8+ T cells from cultured PBMCs, obtained from culture after CMV antigen stimulation. CDR3 sequence reads: CASSSAPSQQPQHF. DNA for the CDR3: TGTGCCAGCAGTTCGGCCCCATCACAGCAGCCCCAGCATTTT.